This T cell receptor beta chain was retrieved from a study of T cell responses to AZD1222 COVID-19 vaccine. Germline V gene sequence: CDR1 LNHNV, CDR2 YYDKDF (reference sequence). The CDR3 runs 14 residues. Trimming took 6 bases from V and 6 from J, leaving 17 bases between them. Method: immunoSEQ multiplex PCR; TCRdb's copy keeps in-frame clones and lacks some. This repertoire shows 120,000 to 150,000 clones, roughly 91% found once; its top ten account for approximately 2.1%. Study conclusions and caveats: Vaccination with two AZD1222 doses was followed by a rise in Spike-specific TCR breadth and depth.

Regarding this clone: Its antigen is unidentified.

This sequence originates from an adult in good health. Material: peripheral blood, obtained on day 0 of AZD1222 vaccination. The chain combines TRBV15 with TRBJ1-2; D gene uncertain. DNA for the CDR3: TGTGCCACCAGAAACTCAACCCTTTTGGATGGCTACACCTTC. Translated: CATRNSTLLDGYTF.